The entry that follows covers one T cell receptor (beta chain) sequence. Its antigen is still unknown. This specimen belongs to a study of blood T cells in healthy people across ages. Study-level results: Estimates drawn from one million T cells were deemed to understate diversity.

Each sample provided at least 6 micrograms of extracted total RNA. The CDR3 is made up of 13 amino acids. The V end lost 3 bases, the J end lost 7 bases, and 15 bases lay between the germline ends. Germline V lookup: CDR1 DFQATT, CDR2 SNEGSKA (reference sequence). The second PCR ran roughly 6 to 12 cycles with a sample-barcoded 5' primer and J-beta primers. TCRdb re-called the 5' RACE reads with MiXCR, one entry per CDR3 protein. The sample records 1.5 million to 2 million distinct CDR3 sequences, approximately 40% being singletons. The source material was blood. The chain has TRBV20-1 and TRBJ1-2; D remains ambiguous. The source is a human donor in good health. The CDR3 DNA is TGCAGTGCTAGGTCCTCCGGCGGGCTTGGCTACACCTTC. This translates into CSARSSGGLGYTF.